The 20 T cell receptor beta chains below all came from one sample that was sequenced in a study of blood T cell repertoires in COVID-19 (dated by TCRdb to 2019 to 2021). Library creation used the immunoSEQ multiplex PCR assay. TCRdb's version of the immuneACCESS table is confined to in-frame rearrangements and falls short of the full clone set. An unresolved V gene accounts for under half of the shortfall where checked; the remainder is of unknown origin. The sample includes around 250,000 clones, with about 85% observed a single time. Approximately 6.6% of the sample comes from the top ten. The sample was PBMCs or T cells enriched from blood (not recorded which). These receptors all stem from a woman aged 50 to 60 who had been exposed to COVID-19.

The chain combines TRBV15 with TRBJ1-2; D unresolved. Trimming removed 0 bases from V and 3 bases from J, with 8 bases in between. Looked up from germline, CDR1 is LNHNV and CDR2 is YYDKDF (reference sequence). The CDR3 sequence is 14 residues long. The CDR3 DNA is TGTGCCACCAGCAGAGATGCGGGAGACTATGGCTACACCTTC. It encodes CATSRDAGDYGYTF.

The chain couples TRBV18 to TRBJ1-5; TRBD1 is a possible D gene (5 bases). Germline assignment: CDR1 KGHSH and CDR2 LQKENI. The CDR3 has 15 residues. V lost 2 bases and J 4 bases, leaving 12 bases between the germline ends. CDR3 coding DNA: TGTGCCAGCTCACCATACGGGACTGAGAATCAGCCCCAGCATTTT. This sequence encodes CASSPYGTENQPQHF.

This clone was recorded a few times. DNA for the CDR3: TGTGCCAGCAGTTCGCTCGGACTGGGCACCGGGGAGCTGTTTTTT. Translated, it gives CASSSLGLGTGELFF. The chain combines TRBV27 with TRBJ2-2, with a possible D match to TRBD2 (5 bases). Germline assignment: CDR1 MNHEY and CDR2 SMNVEV (reference sequence). This CDR3 region has 15 residues. V was clipped by 4 bases and J by 4 bases, with 13 bases between them.

The rearrangement links TRBV7-2 to TRBJ1-6, with D unresolved. Germline V gene sequence: CDR1 SGHTA, CDR2 FQGNSA. The CDR3 has 14 residues. Deletions cut 3 bases from V and 7 bases from J, with 10 bases between. The CDR3 sequence: CASSFRQRNSPLHF. The CDR3 DNA sequence: TGTGCCAGCAGCTTCAGGCAAAGAAATTCACCCCTCCACTTT. The full variable domain, its missing parts supplied by reference TRBV7-2 and TRBJ1-6, is GAGVSQSPSNKVTEKGKDVELRCDPISGHTALYWYRQSLGQGLEFLIYFQGNSAPDKSGLPSDRFSAERTGGSVSTLTIQRTQQEDSAVYLCASSFRQRNSPLHFGNGTRLTVT.

The rearrangement uses TRBV7-9 and TRBJ2-1, with D perhaps TRBD2 (7 bases). The V end lost 2 bases, the J end lost 0 bases, and 20 bases lay between the germline ends. CDR3 length equals 19 residues. The V gene's germline CDR1 is SEHNR and CDR2 FQNEAQ (reference sequence). The CDR3 region is CASSLRELRGLSSYNEQFF. The CDR3 nucleotides read TGTGCCAGCAGCTTAAGGGAACTGCGGGGGCTGAGCTCCTACAATGAGCAGTTCTTC.

The CDR3 DNA reads TGCGCCAGCAGTGTCGGGGGGGACTACAATGAGCAGTTCTTC. This gives the protein CASSVGGDYNEQFF. The J gene is TRBJ2-1, the V gene TRBV10-2, with TRBD2 matching over 8 bases. The CDR3 has 14 residues. The germline V gene encodes CDR1 WSHSY and CDR2 SAAADI. J gave up 3 bases and V 4 bases, and 2 bases lay outside the gene matches.

With respect to this clone: This CDR3 is also generated by other DNA sequences in the sample. The chain couples TRBV6-2 or TRBV6-3 to TRBJ2-7; D is perhaps TRBD1 (5 bases). Germline lookup yields CDR1 MNHEY and CDR2 SVGEGT. This CDR3 is 12 amino acids long. V dropped 5 bases and J dropped 4 bases, with 9 bases sitting between them. The CDR3 sequence: CASSPQGYEQYF. Here the CDR3 DNA reads TGTGCCAGCAGTCCCCAGGGTTACGAGCAGTACTTC.

This clone occurred once. The CDR3, as DNA: TGTGCCAGCAAACGGATGGGGCCGACGAACACCGGGGAGCTGTTTTTT. This encodes CASKRMGPTNTGELFF. The rearrangement links TRBV27 to TRBJ2-2, with D possibly matching TRBD1 (5 bases). The length of the CDR3 is 16 residues. Germline CDR1 reads MNHEY; CDR2 reads SMNVEV (reference sequence). V was shortened by 7 bases and J by 0 bases, with 15 bases between the two germline ends.

This clone was seen a single time. The chain links TRBV3-1 (or the pseudogene TRBV3-2) to TRBJ1-5; the D is unclear. Trimming shortened V by 3 bases and J by 7 bases, and 13 bases separated the two germline ends. This CDR3 is 14 amino acids long. Germline CDR1 and CDR2: LGHDT and YNNKEL (reference sequence). The CDR3 DNA follows: TGTGCCAGCAGCCAGGGTAGGAGGGAACAGCCCCAGCATTTT. Its translation is CASSQGRREQPQHF.

The chain uses TRBV11-2 and TRBJ1-3; D is possibly TRBD1 (5 bases). V lost 5 bases to trimming and J lost 7 bases, with 15 bases between them. The germline CDR1 and CDR2 sequences are SGHAT and FQNNGV. This CDR3 is 14 amino acids long. In DNA form, the CDR3 reads TGTGCCAGCAGCCCCCAGGGTTGGGCGAACACCATATATTTT. Its protein is CASSPQGWANTIYF.

The genes are TRBV11-2 and TRBJ2-1, with TRBD2 matching over 10 bases. CDR3 length equals 15 residues. The V gene's germline CDR1 is SGHAT and CDR2 FQNNGV. Trimming at V came to 5 bases and at J to 7 bases, leaving 8 bases not matched to a gene. CDR3 amino acids: CASSSQRGGLNEQFF. CDR3 DNA: TGTGCCAGCAGCAGCCAGCGGGGGGGCTTGAATGAGCAGTTCTTC.

Only one count was recorded for this clone. The V gene is TRBV3-1 (or the pseudogene TRBV3-2), the J gene TRBJ1-2, with 7 bases that match TRBD1. The germline gives CDR1 LGHDT, CDR2 YNNKEL (reference sequence). The CDR3 is 15 residues long. Losses at the gene ends were 5 bases for V and 6 bases for J; bases not matched to a gene: 12. CDR3 in amino acids: CASSDTRQGEDGYTF. The CDR3 DNA reads as TGTGCCAGCAGCGATACACGACAGGGAGAGGATGGCTACACCTTC.

Only one count was recorded for this clone. The chain recombines TRBV28 with TRBJ1-5; D gene ambiguous. The CDR3 has 12 amino acids. Trimming took off 4 bases at V and 9 bases at J, with 10 bases between the two ends. CDR1 is MDHEN, CDR2 SYDVKM, per germline. The CDR3 reads CASSSRGVPQHF. In DNA form, the CDR3 reads TGTGCCAGCAGTTCCCGCGGGGTGCCCCAGCATTTT. Complete variable domain (other parts from reference TRBV28 and TRBJ1-5): DVKVTQSSRYLVKRTGEKVFLECVQDMDHENMFWYRQDPGLGLRLIYFSYDVKMKEKGDIPEGYSVSREKKERFSLILESASTNQTSMYLCASSSRGVPQHFGDGTRLSIL.

This sequence joins TRBV5-1 and TRBJ1-1; a possible D gene is TRBD1 (6 bases). The CDR3 is 14 amino acids. Trimming left V 2 bases short and J 3 bases short, with 11 bases between. Germline CDR1 is SGHRS and CDR2 is YFSETQ. CDR3 coding DNA: TGCGCCAGCAGCTTCTCAGGGGACCACACTGAAGCTTTCTTT. Protein: CASSFSGDHTEAFF.

The chain uses TRBV29-1 and TRBJ2-1; D not resolved. Trimming cost V 4 bases and J 12 bases, with 16 bases left between them. In germline, CDR1 is SQVTM, CDR2 ANQGSEA. This CDR3 is built from 12 residues. The CDR3 sequence: CSVVRLRDWQFF. The DNA of the CDR3 is TGCAGCGTTGTGAGGCTCAGAGACTGGCAGTTCTTC.

The rearrangement links TRBV5-1 to TRBJ2-7, with D tentatively TRBD1 (6 bases). From germline, CDR1 is SGHRS and CDR2 YFSETQ. V lost 3 bases and J 3 bases, leaving 22 bases between the germline ends. The CDR3 is 17 residues long. The CDR3 sequence is CASSSRSTGLNYYEQYF. CDR3 nucleotide sequence: TGCGCCAGCAGCTCCCGAAGTACAGGGTTGAATTACTACGAGCAGTACTTC.

The chain is built from TRBV6-5 and TRBJ1-4; 7 bases line up with TRBD1. Germline trimming cut 11 bases from V and 7 bases from J; bases unmatched to any gene: 13. There are 14 residues in the CDR3. Germline V gene lookup returns CDR1 MNHEY and CDR2 SVGAGI. The CDR3: CASHLPAGGEKLFF. The CDR3 nucleotides read TGTGCCTCCCACCTGCCTGCAGGGGGTGAAAAACTGTTTTTT.

This sequence joins TRBV18 and TRBJ2-2; perhaps TRBD2 as D (5 bases). This CDR3 contains 17 residues. Per the germline V gene, CDR1 is KGHSH and CDR2 is LQKENI. V was clipped by 3 bases and J by 5 bases, with 19 bases between them. The DNA for the CDR3 is TGTGCCAGCTCACCCGGTTCGTTTCAACGAGGGACCGGGGAGCTGTTTTTT. This sequence encodes CASSPGSFQRGTGELFF.

J is TRBJ1-2 and V is TRBV5-6, with D possibly being TRBD1 (5 bases). Germline V gene lookup returns CDR1 SGHDT and CDR2 YYEEEE. The CDR3 is made up of 16 amino acids. V gave up 1 base and J gave up 0 bases, with 13 bases separating them. The chain's CDR3 is CASSLPDRRSNYGYTF. CDR3 DNA: TGTGCCAGCAGCTTGCCTGACAGAAGGTCTAACTATGGCTACACCTTC. Variable domain in full (rest from reference TRBV5-6 and TRBJ1-2): DAGVTQSPTHLIKTRGQQVTLRCSPKSGHDTVSWYQQALGQGPQFIFQYYEEEERQRGNFPDRFSGHQFPNYSSELNVNALLLGDSALYLCASSLPDRRSNYGYTFGSGTRLTVV.

This clone has only a few counts. The V and J genes are TRBV28 and TRBJ1-1; D unclear. The CDR3 sequence is 12 residues long. CDR1 and CDR2 from the germline V gene are MDHEN and SYDVKM. Trimming removed 4 bases from V and 7 bases from J, with 10 bases in between. CDR3: CASSWGGLEAFF. The CDR3, as DNA: TGTGCCAGCAGTTGGGGAGGTCTTGAAGCTTTCTTT. The full variable domain, completed using reference TRBV28 and TRBJ1-1, is DVKVTQSSRYLVKRTGEKVFLECVQDMDHENMFWYRQDPGLGLRLIYFSYDVKMKEKGDIPEGYSVSREKKERFSLILESASTNQTSMYLCASSWGGLEAFFGQGTRLTVV.